Presented here are 9 T cell receptor beta chains from one specimen sequenced in a study of CXCR3-negative and CXCR3-positive naive CD8 T cells. UMI labels and 5' RACE were used to prepare the TRB cDNA libraries. TCRdb reworked the 5' RACE reads into one entry per CDR3 protein, no DNA. The repertoire table contains approximately 88,000 distinct CDR3 sequences. Sequencing was carried out using naive CXCR3- CD8+ T cells from blood. As to subset: CD45RO-CCR7+CD27+CD95- naive CD8+ T cells lacking CXCR3 (TNR3-). These receptors all stem from a human donor in good health. Some clones in this sample may be carry-over from other donors' samples.

V gene TRBV12-3 or TRBV12-4 combines with J gene TRBJ2-5; the TRBD2 assignment by TCRdb is unverifiable without DNA. The CDR3 is 15 residues long. The CDR3 loop is CAGSSGLAGAETQYF.

The chain has TRBV5-1 and TRBJ1-1; TCRdb lists TRBD1, though no DNA is available to test this call. CDR1 and CDR2 from the germline V gene are SGHRS and YFSETQ. The CDR3 totals 16 residues. CDR3 loop: CASSVDFRGGYPEAFF.

The chain links TRBV4-2 to TRBJ1-1. This CDR3 spans 14 amino acids. CDR1 is LGHNA, CDR2 YNFKEQ, per germline. CDR3 sequence reads: CASSQDPRNTEAFF.

V gene TRBV28 combines with J gene TRBJ1-6; with no DNA, the TCRdb D assignment of TRBD1 cannot be verified. This CDR3 is 13 amino acids long. CDR1 MDHEN and CDR2 SYDVKM come from the germline V gene. CDR3: CASSRQYNSPLHF.

The chain has TRBV29-1 and TRBJ1-1. The CDR3 covers 12 residues. The V gene's germline CDR1 is SQVTM and CDR2 ANQGSEA. The CDR3 region is CSVRSLNTEAFF.

The rearrangement uses TRBV28 and TRBJ2-7; TCRdb selects TRBD1, and the lack of DNA leaves this call unchecked. The CDR3 length is 13 residues. Germline CDR1 MDHEN, CDR2 SYDVKM. The CDR3 reads CASSYTGSYEQYF.

The rearrangement joins TRBV7-9 to TRBJ2-1; TCRdb reports TRBD1, a call that lacks DNA to check it against. CDR3 length equals 13 residues. CDR1 and CDR2 (germline): SEHNR, FQNEAQ (reference sequence). CDR3 residues: CASSPEERNEQFF.

This chain connects TRBV29-1 to TRBJ2-3. The CDR3 is made up of 13 amino acids. Germline CDR1 and CDR2: SQVTM and ANQGSEA. The CDR3 protein is CSVEGASTDTQYF.

The CDR3 reads CASSLYYVGSSDTQYF. The J gene is TRBJ2-3, the V gene TRBV7-9. CDR3 length equals 16 residues. Germline assignment: CDR1 SEHNR and CDR2 FQNEAQ (reference sequence).